Listed here are 8 T cell receptor beta chains from one sample, sequenced in a study of blood T cell repertoires in COVID-19. Profiling relied on immunoSEQ multiplex PCR, and the TCRdb table lists in-frame clones only, not all of them. The sample gives about 170,000 clones, roughly four fifths of which show up once; around 7.6% is in the top ten. Sequenced: peripheral blood. The receptors here all came from a man aged 35-49 years who had recovered from COVID-19.

The J gene is TRBJ2-5, the V gene TRBV9, with TRBD2 identical over 12 bases. In germline, CDR1 is SGDLS, CDR2 YYNGEE. The V and J ends lost 4 bases and 0 bases, in that order; junction bases with no gene match: 7. The CDR3 contains 17 residues. In nucleotides, the CDR3 is TGTGCCAGCAGCCCCGGGACTAGCGGGCCCTACCAAGAGACCCAGTACTTC. Its translation: CASSPGTSGPYQETQYF. Full variable domain (outside the CDR3, taken from reference TRBV9 and TRBJ2-5): DSGVTQTPKHLITATGQRVTLRCSPRSGDLSVYWYQQSLDQGLQFLIQYYNGEERAKGNILERFSAQQFPDLHSELNLSSLELGDSALYFCASSPGTSGPYQETQYFGPGTRLLVL.

The chain couples TRBV14 to TRBJ1-6; 7 positions match TRBD1. CDR3 size: 14 residues. Germline-derived CDR1 and CDR2 are SGHDN and FVKESK. V lost 4 bases to trimming and J lost 10 bases; unmatched junction nucleotides: 7. The CDR3 sequence: CASSPDRVNSPLHF. The CDR3 region has the DNA TGTGCCAGCAGCCCTGACAGGGTAAACTCACCCCTCCACTTT.

This chain uses TRBV2 with TRBJ1-2; D might be TRBD1 (5 bases). CDR3 length: 16 amino acids. V was clipped by 8 bases and J by 7 bases, with 26 bases between them. The germline V gene encodes CDR1 SNHLY and CDR2 FYNNEI. This CDR3 reads CASVKGGSGRVGGYTF. The DNA for the CDR3 is TGTGCCAGCGTTAAGGGAGGCTCAGGGAGAGTAGGTGGCTACACCTTC. The full variable domain, its missing parts supplied by reference TRBV2 and TRBJ1-2, is EPEVTQTPSHQVTQMGQEVILRCVPISNHLYFYWYRQILGQKVEFLVSFYNNEISEKSEIFDDQFSVERPDGSNFTLKIRSTKLEDSAMYFCASVKGGSGRVGGYTFGSGTRLTVV.

The chain combines TRBV12-3 or TRBV12-4 with TRBJ2-1, with 7 positions matching TRBD1. The CDR3 is 12 amino acids. Trimming cost V 6 bases and J 7 bases; bases outside gene matches: 3. CDR3 residues: CASSKQGNEQFF. CDR3 nucleotide sequence: TGTGCCAGCAGCAAACAGGGGAATGAGCAGTTCTTC.

The chain carries TRBV6-1 and TRBJ1-2; D gene unclear. The germline CDR1 and CDR2 sequences are MNHNS and SASEGT. The CDR3 loop spans 15 amino acids. The V and J ends lost 1 base and 0 bases respectively, with 9 bases between them. CDR3 sequence: CASSEEGTANYGYTF. The CDR3 nucleotides are TGTGCCAGCAGTGAAGAAGGTACAGCTAACTATGGCTACACCTTC.

The chain carries TRBV6-5 and TRBJ1-5, with TRBD1 as a possible D gene (6 bases). The CDR3 sequence is 13 residues long. V shed 5 bases and J shed 4 bases, with 9 bases lying between them. Germline CDR1 reads MNHEY; CDR2 reads SVGAGI. Here the CDR3 reads CASSRGTNQPQHF. As DNA, the CDR3 is TGTGCCAGCAGTCGAGGGACAAATCAGCCCCAGCATTTT.

V is TRBV4-1 and J is TRBJ2-5; 7 positions agree with TRBD1. After removal of 2 bases from V and 3 bases from J, the junction contained 3 bases not matched to a gene. Germline assignment: CDR1 MGHRA and CDR2 YSYEKL. The CDR3 length is 14 residues. CDR3 in amino acids: CASSQPQGEETQYF. The CDR3 DNA reads TGCGCCAGCAGCCAACCGCAGGGGGAAGAGACCCAGTACTTC.

This clone was recorded a few times. The gene calls are TRBV4-1 and TRBJ2-5; D gene ambiguous. CDR1 is MGHRA and CDR2 is YSYEKL in the germline V gene. Trimming took 1 base from V and 1 from J, leaving 7 bases between them. The CDR3 sequence is 14 residues long. CDR3 sequence reads: CASSQGRLQETQYF. Written as DNA, the CDR3 is TGCGCCAGCAGCCAAGGACGACTCCAAGAGACCCAGTACTTC.